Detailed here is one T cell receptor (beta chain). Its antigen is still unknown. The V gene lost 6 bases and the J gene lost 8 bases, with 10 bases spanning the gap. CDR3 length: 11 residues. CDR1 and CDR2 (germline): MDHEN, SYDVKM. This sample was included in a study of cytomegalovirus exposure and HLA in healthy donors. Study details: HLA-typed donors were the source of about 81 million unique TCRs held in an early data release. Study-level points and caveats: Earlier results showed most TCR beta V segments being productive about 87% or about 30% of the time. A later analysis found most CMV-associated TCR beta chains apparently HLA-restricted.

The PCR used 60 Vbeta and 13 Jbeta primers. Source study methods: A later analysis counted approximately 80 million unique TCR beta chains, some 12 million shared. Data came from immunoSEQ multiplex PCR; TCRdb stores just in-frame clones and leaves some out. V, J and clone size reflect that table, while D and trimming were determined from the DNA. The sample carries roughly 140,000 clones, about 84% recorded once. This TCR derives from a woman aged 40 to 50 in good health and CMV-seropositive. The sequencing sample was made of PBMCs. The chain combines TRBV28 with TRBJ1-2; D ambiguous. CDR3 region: CASRSFEGYTF. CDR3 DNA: TGTGCCAGCAGGTCCTTCGAGGGCTACACCTTC.